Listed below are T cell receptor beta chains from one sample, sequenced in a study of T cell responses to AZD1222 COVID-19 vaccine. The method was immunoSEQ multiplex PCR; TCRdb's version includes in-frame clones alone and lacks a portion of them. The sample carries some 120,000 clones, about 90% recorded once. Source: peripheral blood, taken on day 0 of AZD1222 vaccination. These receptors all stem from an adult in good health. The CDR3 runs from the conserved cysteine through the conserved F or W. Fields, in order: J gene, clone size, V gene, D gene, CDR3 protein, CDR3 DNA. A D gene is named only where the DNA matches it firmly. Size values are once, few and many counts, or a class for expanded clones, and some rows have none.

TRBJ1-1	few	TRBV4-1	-	CASSQQMNTEAFF	TGCGCCAGCAGCCAACAGATGAACACTGAAGCTTTCTTT
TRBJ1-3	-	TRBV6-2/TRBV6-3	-	CASSYGEQSSGNTIYF	TGTGCCAGCAGTTACGGGGAACAGAGCTCTGGAAACACCATATATTTT
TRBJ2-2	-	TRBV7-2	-	CASSLIGYTGELFF	TGTGCCAGCAGCTTAATTGGGTACACCGGGGAGCTGTTTTTT
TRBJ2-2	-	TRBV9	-	CASSPQPGNTGELFF	TGTGCCAGCAGCCCTCAACCGGGTAACACCGGGGAGCTGTTTTTT
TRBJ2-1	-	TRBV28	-	CASSQPGLYNEQFF	TGTGCCAGCAGTCAACCGGGGCTCTACAATGAGCAGTTCTTC
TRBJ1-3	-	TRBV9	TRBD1	CASSVRGDRDNTIYF	TGTGCCAGCAGCGTGCGGGGGGACAGGGACAACACCATATATTTT
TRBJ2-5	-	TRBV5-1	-	CASSYVGAKGETQYF	TGCGCCAGCAGCTATGTCGGGGCAAAGGGGGAGACCCAGTACTTC
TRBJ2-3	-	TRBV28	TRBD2	CASSLLSLAGRRDTQYF	TGTGCCAGCAGTTTATTATCCCTAGCGGGTCGTAGGGATACGCAGTATTTT
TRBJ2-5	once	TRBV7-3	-	CASRSRGGREETQYF	TGTGCCAGCAGGTCCAGGGGGGGACGTGAAGAGACCCAGTACTTC
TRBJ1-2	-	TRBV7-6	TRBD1	CASSRQGAQGYTF	TGTGCCAGCAGCCGACAGGGGGCACAGGGCTACACCTTC
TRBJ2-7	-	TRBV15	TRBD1	CATSREGGQGYEQYF	TGTGCCACCAGCAGAGAAGGGGGCCAAGGCTACGAGCAGTACTTC
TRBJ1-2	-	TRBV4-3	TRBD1	CASRRDRGPSNYGYTF	TGCGCCAGCCGCCGGGACAGGGGCCCATCTAACTATGGCTACACCTTC
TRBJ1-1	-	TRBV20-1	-	CSASSPGGADTEAFF	TGCAGTGCTAGTTCTCCGGGGGGGGCGGACACTGAAGCTTTCTTT
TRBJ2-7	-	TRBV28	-	CASSVGLGEQYF	TGTGCCAGCAGTGTGGGGCTGGGCGAGCAGTACTTC
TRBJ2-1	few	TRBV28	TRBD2	CAILTSSSYNEQFF	TGTGCCATCCTGACTAGCTCCTCCTACAATGAGCAGTTCTTC
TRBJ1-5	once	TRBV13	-	CASSSRQDFNQPQHF	TGTGCCAGCAGCTCCCGACAGGACTTTAATCAGCCCCAGCATTTT
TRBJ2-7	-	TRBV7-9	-	CASSPGIYEQYF	TGTGCCAGCAGCCCCGGGATCTACGAGCAGTACTTC
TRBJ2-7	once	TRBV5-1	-	CASSFTGTEAYEQYF	TGCGCCAGCAGCTTCACCGGGACGGAAGCCTACGAGCAGTACTTC
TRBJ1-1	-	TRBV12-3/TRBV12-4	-	CASSYRNTEAFF	TGTGCCAGCAGTTACAGGAACACTGAAGCTTTCTTT
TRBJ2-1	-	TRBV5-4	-	CASSTDSGGGNEQFF	TGTGCCAGCAGCACAGACAGCGGAGGAGGAAATGAGCAGTTCTTC
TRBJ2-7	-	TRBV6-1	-	CASSESRPITYEQYF	TGTGCCAGCAGTGAGAGTAGGCCTATTACCTACGAGCAGTACTTC
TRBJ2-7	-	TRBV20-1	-	CSLSSSYEQYF	TGCAGCCTTTCAAGCTCCTACGAGCAGTACTTC
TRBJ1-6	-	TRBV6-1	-	CASSEDRRYNSPLHF	TGTGCCAGCAGTGAAGACAGACGCTATAATTCACCCCTCCACTTT
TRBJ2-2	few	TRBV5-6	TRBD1	CASSLPGQGSTGELFF	TGTGCCAGCAGCTTGCCGGGACAGGGGTCCACCGGGGAGCTGTTTTTT
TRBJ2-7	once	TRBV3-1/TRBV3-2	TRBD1	CASSQDPGTGSYF	TGTGCCAGCAGCCAAGATCCCGGGACAGGGTCGTACTTC
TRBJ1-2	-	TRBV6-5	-	CASSSWPVYGYTF	TGTGCCAGCAGTTCTTGGCCCGTCTATGGCTACACCTTC
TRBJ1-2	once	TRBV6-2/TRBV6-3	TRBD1	CASSRTGSYGYTF	TGTGCCAGCAGCCGGACAGGGAGCTATGGCTACACCTTC
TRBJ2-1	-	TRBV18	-	CASSPPGQIYNEQFF	TGTGCCAGCTCACCACCAGGGCAGATTTACAATGAGCAGTTCTTC
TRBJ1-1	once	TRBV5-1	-	CASSLASLALNTEAFF	TGCGCCAGCAGCTTGGCCAGCTTAGCCTTGAACACTGAAGCTTTCTTT